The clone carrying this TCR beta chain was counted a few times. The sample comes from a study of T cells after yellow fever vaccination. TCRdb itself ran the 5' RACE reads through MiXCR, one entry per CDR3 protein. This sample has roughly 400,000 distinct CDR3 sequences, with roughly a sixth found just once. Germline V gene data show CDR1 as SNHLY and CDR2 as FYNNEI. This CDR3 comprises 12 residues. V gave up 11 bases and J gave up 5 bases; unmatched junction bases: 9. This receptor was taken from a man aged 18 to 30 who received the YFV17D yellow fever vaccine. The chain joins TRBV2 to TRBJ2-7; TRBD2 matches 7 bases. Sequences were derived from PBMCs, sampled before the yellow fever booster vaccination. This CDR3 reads CASGGSGHEQYV. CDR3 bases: TGTGCCTCGGGGGGTAGCGGCCACGAGCAGTACGTC.